The clone carrying this TCR beta chain was counted a single time. Its antigen is undetermined. This sample is drawn from a study of cytomegalovirus exposure and HLA in healthy donors. The donors were members of the validation cohort, which comprised under 150 subjects and was separate from the first cohort of 600 to 850 subjects. The CDR3 contains 15 residues. V was trimmed by 6 bases and J by 3 bases, leaving 15 bases between them. CDR1 and CDR2 (germline): SGHRS, YFSETQ. Study-level points and caveats: Altogether, more than 150 TCR beta chains were recorded as cytomegalovirus-associated. Clusters of TCRs from the first cohort tended to co-occur in the 130 or so validation repertoires (as a later analysis found).

TCRdb's table, derived via immunoSEQ multiplex PCR, lists solely in-frame clones and lacks some. The sample records over 250,000 clones, roughly 90% being singletons. The source is a woman in her 30s in good health and CMV-seropositive. V is TRBV5-1 and J is TRBJ2-2; D might be TRBD1 (5 bases). The sequencing input was PBMCs. CDR3 sequence (DNA): TGCGCCAGCACCGGAAATACAGGTTACACCGGGGAGCTGTTTTTT. Protein sequence: CASTGNTGYTGELFF.